This T cell receptor beta chain was identified during a study of shared T cell receptors in the human thymus. The CDR3 sequence is 15 residues long. V dropped 5 bases and J dropped 6; count of bases not matched to a gene: 13. CDR1 and CDR2 (germline): SGHAT, FQNNGV. Assay: immunoSEQ multiplex PCR; the TCRdb copy retains only in-frame clones and omits some. The sample holds roughly 550,000 clones, 78% seen once. These data also formed part of another study, on human thymus T cells. As that study records: Having surgery to correct congenital heart defects, healthy Finnish infants acted as the donors. Corrective heart surgery yielded resections, and these provided the thymus tissue. Gene usage (both V and J) appeared biased in thymic and blood repertoires. Unrelated individuals had highly overlapping thymic repertoires, as reported in related research.

The chain couples TRBV11-2 to TRBJ2-7; TRBD2 matches 7 bases. The origin of this receptor is a boy under two years old with a congenital heart defect. Sequencing input: thymocytes. The CDR3 protein is CASSPCHGGGGEQYF. In nucleotides, the CDR3 is TGTGCCAGCAGCCCCTGCCACGGCGGGGGTGGCGAGCAGTACTTC.